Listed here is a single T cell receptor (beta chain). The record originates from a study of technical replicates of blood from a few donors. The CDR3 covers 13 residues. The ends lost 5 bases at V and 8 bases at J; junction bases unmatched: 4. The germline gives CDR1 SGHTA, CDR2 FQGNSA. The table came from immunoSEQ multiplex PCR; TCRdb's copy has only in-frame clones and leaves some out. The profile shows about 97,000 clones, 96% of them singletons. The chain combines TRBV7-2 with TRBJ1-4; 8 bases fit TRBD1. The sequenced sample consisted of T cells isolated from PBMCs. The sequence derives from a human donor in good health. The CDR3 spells CASSPRDREKLFF. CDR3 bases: TGTGCCAGCAGCCCTCGGGACAGGGAAAAACTGTTTTTT.